These T cell receptor beta chains were read from a single sample in a study of OX40 agonist ivuxolimab in advanced cancers. Profiling relied on immunoSEQ multiplex PCR, and the TCRdb table lists in-frame clones only, not all of them. The table lists more than 80,000 clones, roughly 90% of them singletons, with 0.25% to 0.35% in the top ten. Specimen: CD4+ or CD8+ T cells sorted from blood, collected in a trial of the OX40 agonist ivuxolimab. The receptors originated from an adult with an advanced solid tumor such as melanoma, head and neck, liver or kidney cancer. The CDR3 runs from the conserved cysteine through the conserved F or W. The D gene is left open where the match is weak. Not all rows give a size; the values are once, few, many and, for expanded clones, a class.

j_call clone_size d_call v_call cdr3_aa cdr3_nt
TRBJ2-1 once - TRBV11-2 CASSPTTGASYNEQFF TGTGCCAGCAGCCCGACGACGGGGGCCTCCTACAATGAGCAGTTCTTC
TRBJ2-1 - - TRBV5-1 CASSLSIRAPSYNEQFF TGCGCCAGCAGCTTGAGTATCCGGGCCCCATCCTACAATGAGCAGTTCTTC
TRBJ2-4 - - TRBV28 CASMRTLAKNIQYF TGTGCCAGCATGAGGACCTTAGCCAAAAACATTCAGTACTTC
TRBJ2-2 - - TRBV6-6 CASSYHARNTGELFF TGTGCCAGCAGTTACCACGCGCGCAACACCGGGGAGCTGTTTTTT
TRBJ2-7 - TRBD2 TRBV7-9 CASSFGRRETPYEQYF TGTGCCAGCAGCTTTGGACGGCGGGAGACCCCCTACGAGCAGTACTTC
TRBJ1-3 - - TRBV19 CASTRTLLSGNTIYF TGTGCCAGTACCAGGACTCTGCTCTCTGGAAACACCATATATTTT
TRBJ2-2 - - TRBV4-3 CASSQERNTGELFF TGCGCCAGCAGCCAAGAGAGGAACACCGGGGAGCTGTTTTTT
TRBJ1-2 few - TRBV4-2 CASSQSGTGNGYTF TGTGCCAGCAGCCAATCCGGGACTGGTAATGGCTACACCTTC
TRBJ1-5 once TRBD1 TRBV6-6 CASRGDSRNQPQHF TGTGCCAGCAGAGGGGACAGCCGCAATCAGCCCCAGCATTTT
TRBJ1-5 - - TRBV6-5 CASRLQGYGNQPQHF TGTGCCAGCAGACTACAGGGATACGGCAATCAGCCCCAGCATTTT
TRBJ2-7 once - TRBV6-5 CASSYRQAYEQYF TGTGCCAGCAGTTACCGGCAGGCCTACGAGCAGTACTTC
TRBJ2-3 - - TRBV5-4 CASSLSDLRPDTQYF TGTGCCAGCTCCCTTTCGGACTTGAGGCCGGATACGCAGTATTTT
TRBJ2-7 - TRBD2 TRBV10-1 CASSEWASGRDEQYF TGCGCCAGCAGTGAGTGGGCTAGCGGGAGAGACGAGCAGTACTTC
TRBJ2-7 - TRBD2 TRBV7-8 CASSLAVASGVYEQYF TGTGCCAGCAGCTTAGCGGTGGCTAGCGGAGTATACGAGCAGTACTTC
TRBJ2-2 - - TRBV19 CASSITGITGELFF TGTGCCAGTAGTATTACCGGGATCACCGGGGAGCTGTTTTTT
TRBJ1-4 - - TRBV28 CASSPLTNEKLFF TGTGCCAGCAGTCCCCTTACTAATGAAAAACTGTTTTTT